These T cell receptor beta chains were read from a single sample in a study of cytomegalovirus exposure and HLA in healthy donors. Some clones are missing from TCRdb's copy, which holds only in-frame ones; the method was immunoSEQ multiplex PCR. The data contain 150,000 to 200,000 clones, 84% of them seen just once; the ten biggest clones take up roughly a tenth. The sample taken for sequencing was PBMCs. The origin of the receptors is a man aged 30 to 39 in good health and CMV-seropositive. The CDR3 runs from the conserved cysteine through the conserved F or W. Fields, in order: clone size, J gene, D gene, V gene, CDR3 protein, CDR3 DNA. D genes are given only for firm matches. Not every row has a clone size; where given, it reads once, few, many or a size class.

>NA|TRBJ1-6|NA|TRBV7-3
CASSLIRSHNSPLHF
TGTGCCAGCAGCTTAATTCGAAGCCATAATTCACCCCTCCACTTT
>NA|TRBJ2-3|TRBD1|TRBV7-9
CASSFPDRGRGTDTQYF
TGTGCCAGCAGCTTTCCGGACAGGGGGCGAGGCACAGATACGCAGTATTTT
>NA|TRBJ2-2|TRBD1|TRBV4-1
CASSQSWGTGDTGELFF
TGCGCCAGCAGCCAAAGCTGGGGGACAGGGGACACCGGGGAGCTGTTTTTT
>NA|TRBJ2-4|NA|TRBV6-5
CASSSPSRGQNIQYF
TGTGCCAGCAGTTCCCCCAGCAGGGGCCAAAACATTCAGTACTTC
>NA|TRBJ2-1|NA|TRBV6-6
CASTPLGSLGEQFF
TGTGCCAGCACCCCACTCGGGAGCCTCGGGGAGCAGTTCTTC
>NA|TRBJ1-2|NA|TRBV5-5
CASSLEQGNYGYTF
TGTGCCAGCAGCTTGGAACAGGGCAACTATGGCTACACCTTC
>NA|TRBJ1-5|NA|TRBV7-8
CASSPRGVSNQPQHF
TGTGCCAGCAGCCCCCGGGGGGTTAGCAATCAGCCCCAGCATTTT
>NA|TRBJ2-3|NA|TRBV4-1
CASRPEGDRVQYF
TGCGCCAGCAGACCCGAGGGGGACCGGGTACAGTATTTT
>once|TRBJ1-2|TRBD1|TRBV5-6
CASSQGQGAPLRGYTF
TGTGCCAGCAGCCAGGGACAGGGGGCACCTCTACGCGGCTACACCTTC
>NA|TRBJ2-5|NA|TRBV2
CASSSYQETQYF
TGTGCCAGCAGTTCGTACCAAGAGACCCAGTACTTC
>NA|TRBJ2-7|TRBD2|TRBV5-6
CASSLSLTSGSYEQYF
TGTGCCAGCAGCTTGAGTTTGACTAGCGGATCCTACGAGCAGTACTTC
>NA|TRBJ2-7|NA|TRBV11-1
CASSLRRTAGGEQYF
TGTGCCAGCAGCTTACGTCGGACTGCGGGTGGCGAGCAGTACTTC
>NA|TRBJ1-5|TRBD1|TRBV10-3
CAISGQGADQPQHF
TGTGCCATCAGTGGGCAGGGGGCAGATCAGCCCCAGCATTTT
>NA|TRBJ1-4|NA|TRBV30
CAWSPREKLFF
TGTGCCTGGAGTCCGCGGGAAAAACTGTTTTTT